This T cell receptor beta chain was recorded in a study of CD4 T cells in relation to SARS-CoV-2 and coronaviruses. On the study more broadly: After about nine days of antigen culture, PBMC TCR beta CDR3s were sequenced. General study findings and limits: The cross-reactivity analysis covered only spike protein, not other viral proteins. No donor gave both pre-pandemic and post-infection samples.

In the case of this clone: Antigen: not known.

Before the COVID-19 pandemic, during about 2010-2018, CD4+ T cells were taken from unexposed donors. Isolation of CD4+ T cells took place after about 10 days in culture. Unexposed-donor CD4+ T cells were probed with SARS-CoV-2 S/N and four cold-coronavirus spikes, cells permitting. Produced via immunoSEQ multiplex PCR; TCRdb's table is partial and in-frame only. The sample contains about 22,000 clones, 72% of which appear only once. The sequence was obtained from a human donor in good health. The sequencing sample was made of CD4+ T cells from PBMCs, cultured in vitro.

The CDR3 region has the DNA TGTGCCAGCAGCCAAGAGAGGGGAACGACTAGCGGGTACACAGATACGCAGTATTTT. It yields the protein CASSQERGTTSGYTDTQYF. V usage is TRBV14 and J usage is TRBJ2-3, with 10 bases that match TRBD2. CDR1 SGHDN and CDR2 FVKESK come from the germline V gene. The ends lost 0 bases at V and 2 bases at J; junction bases unmatched: 11. The CDR3 contains 19 residues.